This T cell receptor beta chain was documented in a study of T cells in Graves' hyperthyroidism and ophthalmopathy (dated by TCRdb to the late 2010s). Regarding the study in general: Peripheral blood was collected at initial diagnosis, before any treatment. A discovery cohort of fewer than 110 patients, roughly 45 with Graves' ophthalmopathy and fewer than 65 with stable Graves' hyperthyroidism, was used to find distinguishing TCR V-J signatures. Prospective prediction of ophthalmopathy was tested in an independent validation cohort consisting of 18 hyperthyroidism patients and more than 15 patients who later progressed to ophthalmopathy. For training and testing, the roughly 93 patients in the discovery cohort were randomly divided in a 7:3 ratio. The study also compared thyroid tissue and blood T-cell repertoires from about six Graves' hyperthyroidism patients. After blood sampling, hyperthyroidism patients were treated with methimazole at a starting dose of 30 mg daily, and ophthalmopathy patients were treated with high-dose intravenous methylprednisolone. The paper describes TCR Vbeta CDR3 sequencing of 140 or so peripheral blood samples, made up of 43 ophthalmopathy patients, around 73 hyperthyroidism patients and 17 progressor patients.

Graves' hyperthyroidism was defined as stable when no progression to ophthalmopathy occurred over 18 months of follow-up. Hyperthyroidism patients were newly diagnosed, had a disease duration of under 2 months, and were aged 18 to 65 years. Exclusion was applied to patients with uncontrolled infections, other autoimmune diseases, pregnancy or lactation. Diagnoses relied on clinical symptoms, serum thyroxine and TRAb, thyroid ultrasound and orbital computed tomography. PBMCs were separated from roughly 10 ml of fresh peripheral blood using Ficoll-Paque density gradient centrifugation. Total RNA was extracted with Trizol reagent, and quality was checked on an Agilent 2100 Bioanalyzer. This clonotype turned up a few times. No cognate antigen has been identified for it. No much larger clonotype is one base removed from it; base qualities were not supplied. CDR3 length: 15 amino acids, cysteine to phenylalanine. The DNA shown is the 45-base CDR3, in frame from base 1. CDR1 and CDR2 are read off the germline V gene (reference sequence) as GTSNPN and SVGIG. Trimming removed 4 bases from V and 4 bases from J, leaving 14 bases between the germline ends.

Findings and caveats that apply to the study as a whole: In validation, progression to ophthalmopathy was predicted by the model with 55% to 71% sensitivity and under 85% specificity, a median of approximately 6.5 months before onset. In cross-validation, a model built on a 13 V-J signature told ophthalmopathy apart from stable hyperthyroidism with roughly 87% sensitivity and about 81% specificity, and in testing the same model reached 80%/75%. Most expanded thyroid clonotypes (frequency above 0.001) were also detected in blood, suggesting blood repertoires may reflect thyroid immune responses. Sample size was not statistically predetermined, and blinding of investigators to group allocation was not performed.

TCR beta CDR3 regions were amplified from RNA transcripts. For the first round of RT-PCR on the TCR CDR3, the HTBI primer set was used together with the Qiagen OneStep RT-PCR kit. Libraries were constructed in a second round of multiplex PCR, after which size selection and purification were performed. Sequencing of the libraries was done on an Illumina HiSeq2000 using paired-end 100 bp reads. The study's own analysis went as follows. SOAPnuke was used to process the raw data, with reads discarded if the reads contained adapters or uncalled bases, had a mean Phred below 15, or lacked an exact constant-primer or identifier match. High-quality paired reads were merged using COPE v1.2.5, and each unique nucleotide sequence was defined as a clonotype. MiTCR v1.1 was used to align the clonotypes against IMGT TRBV, TRBD and TRBJ reference segments. The analysis was restricted to V-J combinations with a frequency above 0.0001, which together covered about 99% of the repertoires. A TCS score was defined as the ratio of F50 (clonal expansion) to E x V (chaos), with BLOSUM62-based TCRdist applied between CDR3 peptides within each V-J. Welch's t-statistics and random forest reduced around 550 V-J features to about 12, which were used in a naive Bayes classifier (R e1071). The public reads were quality trimmed at Q25 with fastp and then assembled into clones with MiXCR by TCRdb, keeping productive beta chains. Rows are unified per CDR3 protein, each entry keeping the most common DNA and genes. TCRdb's processing, not the authors', yielded these V and J calls. This sample comprises 700,000 or so distinct CDR3 sequences, 16% of them detected only once. 8.4% of the sample lies in the top ten.

The V and J segments used are TRBV30 and TRBJ1-6, with a weak D call of TRBD1 (5 bases match). Sequencing was done on a sample of blood. This TCR was sampled from a man aged 18 to 30 with Graves' hyperthyroidism. The base sequence is TGTGCCTGGAAGCCCTCGGGACTGTATAATTCACCCCTCCACTTT. This is translated as CAWKPSGLYNSPLHF. Beyond the CDR3, the reference TRBV30 and TRBJ1-6 genes provide the residues; the full variable domain reads: SQTIHQWPATLVQPVGSPLSLECTVEGTSNPNLYWYRQAAGRGLQLLFYSVGIGQISSEVPQNLSASRPQDRQFILSSKKLLLSDSGFYLCAWKPSGLYNSPLHFGNGTRLTVT.